These 26 T cell receptor beta chains originate from one sample sequenced in a study of blood T cell repertoires in COVID-19. Repertoires were generated with immunoSEQ multiplex PCR, while TCRdb's copy carries only in-frame clones and drops some. This sample has about 230,000 clones, with about 82% found just once. The specimen sequenced was peripheral blood. Every receptor here comes from a man in his forties or fifties with COVID-19, enrolled during active disease.

The J gene is TRBJ2-5, the V gene TRBV2; the D gene is possibly TRBD1 (6 bases). Germline-derived CDR1 and CDR2 are SNHLY and FYNNEI. Trimming stripped 2 bases from V and 3 bases from J, with 10 bases between. The CDR3 is made up of 14 amino acids. The CDR3 region has the DNA TGTGCCAGCAGTGAAAGGGACACTAAAGAGACCCAGTACTTC. Translation gives CASSERDTKETQYF.

The rearrangement joins TRBV10-2 to TRBJ1-6; D gene unclear. CDR3 size: 13 residues. Deletions cut 7 bases from V and 7 bases from J, with 11 bases between. Per germline, CDR1 WSHSY and CDR2 SAAADI. For the CDR3, the DNA is TGCGCCAGCACACCTTCCCTAAATTCACCCCTCCACTTT. This gives the protein CASTPSLNSPLHF.

The J gene is TRBJ1-1, the V gene TRBV5-4; no clear D gene. The CDR3 is 13 amino acids. Germline CDR1 SGHNT, CDR2 YYREEE (reference sequence). Trimming removed 2 bases from V and 1 base from J, with 6 bases in between. This chain's CDR3 is CASSFSQNTEAFF. The CDR3 DNA follows: TGTGCCAGCAGCTTCTCACAGAACACTGAAGCTTTCTTT.

This chain links TRBV20-1 with TRBJ1-5; D is possibly TRBD1 (6 bases). From germline, CDR1 is DFQATT and CDR2 SNEGSKA (reference sequence). This CDR3 has 14 residues. The V end lost 3 bases, the J end lost 2 bases, and 11 bases lay between the germline ends. For the CDR3, the DNA is TGCAGTGCTAGTTTAGGGGGAGGCAATCAGCCCCAGCATTTT. This translates into CSASLGGGNQPQHF.

The genes are TRBV2 and TRBJ2-2, with 7 bases fitting TRBD1. The V gene's germline CDR1 is SNHLY and CDR2 FYNNEI. The length of the CDR3 is 16 residues. The trim removed 1 base at V and 3 bases at J, leaving 5 bases unmatched. In nucleotides, the CDR3 is TGTGCCAGCAGTGAAGTAGGGACAGAGGACACCGGGGAGCTGTTTTTT. It codes for CASSEVGTEDTGELFF.

In its sample, this clone was seen once. The CDR3 nucleotides are TGTGCCAGCAGCTTATTAGCGGGGGAGTTGTTCTTC. Its protein is CASSLLAGELFF. V and J are TRBV11-2 and TRBJ2-1, with 9 bases that match TRBD2. Germline CDR1 and CDR2: SGHAT and FQNNGV. The V gene end was trimmed by 2 bases and the J gene end by 15 bases; junction bases not matched to a gene: 5. This CDR3 has 12 residues.

The CDR3 here is CASSTGQGNIQYF. In nucleotides, the CDR3 is TGCGCCAGCAGCACCGGACAGGGAAACATTCAGTACTTC. This sequence joins TRBV5-1 and TRBJ2-4, with 8 bases that match TRBD1. The length of the CDR3 is 13 residues. V trimming: 4 bases; J trimming: 6 bases; junction bases outside the gene matches: 3. CDR1 SGHRS and CDR2 YFSETQ come from the germline V gene.

This clone was observed a handful of times. The J gene is TRBJ1-6, the V gene TRBV4-3, with D maybe TRBD1 (5 bases). Per germline, CDR1 LGHNA and CDR2 YSLEER. This CDR3 has 14 amino acids. V lost 0 bases and J 7 bases, leaving 7 bases between the germline ends. CDR3 bases: TGCGCCAGCAGCCAAGAGGCAGGGAATTCACCCCTCCACTTT. It is translated as CASSQEAGNSPLHF.

The chain joins TRBV2 to TRBJ2-5; weak D call: TRBD1 (6 bases). With 5 bases removed from V and 3 bases from J, the gap between germline ends came to 16 bases. The CDR3 is made up of 15 amino acids. Per the germline V gene, CDR1 is SNHLY and CDR2 is FYNNEI. The CDR3 DNA follows: TGTGCCAGCAGTATGGGCAGGGACACTGAAGAGACCCAGTACTTC. Residues: CASSMGRDTEETQYF. The full variable domain, its missing parts supplied by reference TRBV2 and TRBJ2-5, is EPEVTQTPSHQVTQMGQEVILRCVPISNHLYFYWYRQILGQKVEFLVSFYNNEISEKSEIFDDQFSVERPDGSNFTLKIRSTKLEDSAMYFCASSMGRDTEETQYFGPGTRLLVL.

A remark on this clone: Within the sample, other DNA sequences also encode this same CDR3. The chain is built from TRBV10-3 and TRBJ2-7, with unresolved D. The V end was cut by 3 bases, the J end by 2 bases, with 5 bases between. This CDR3 contains 12 residues. Germline values: CDR1 ENHRY, CDR2 SYGVKD. CDR3 sequence (DNA): TGTGCCATCAGTGACCAGGCCTACGAGCAGTACTTC. This gives the protein CAISDQAYEQYF.

This clone was seen more than once but under ten times. The CDR3 region is CASSLGTVSNYGYTF. The CDR3 DNA reads as TGTGCCAGCAGCTTGGGGACAGTGTCGAACTATGGCTACACCTTC. V usage is TRBV7-2 and J usage is TRBJ1-2, with TRBD1 matching over 7 bases. V gave up 3 bases and J gave up 2 bases; unmatched junction bases: 6. The CDR3 extends over 15 amino acids. Germline CDR1 reads SGHTA; CDR2 reads FQGNSA.

This clone showed up just once. CDR3 nucleotides: TGTGCCAGCAGCCCGGTTTATGGGGCGGCTGAAAAACTGTTTTTT. Encoded protein: CASSPVYGAAEKLFF. The rearrangement links TRBV3-1 (or the pseudogene TRBV3-2) to TRBJ1-4; perhaps TRBD1 as D (5 bases). The germline V gene encodes CDR1 LGHDT and CDR2 YNNKEL (reference sequence). Between the trimmed V and J ends, which lost 4 bases and 7 bases, there was a span of 16 bases. The CDR3 sequence is 15 residues long.

The chain employs TRBV27 and TRBJ2-7; perhaps TRBD1 as D (6 bases). This CDR3 is built from 14 residues. Germline V gene sequence: CDR1 MNHEY, CDR2 SMNVEV (reference sequence). V shed 5 bases and J shed 1 base, with 12 bases lying between them. The CDR3 spells CASSIDRWSYEQYF. CDR3 sequence (DNA): TGTGCCAGCAGTATCGACAGGTGGTCCTACGAGCAGTACTTC.

V usage is TRBV30 and J usage is TRBJ2-3, with 10 bases identical to TRBD1. This CDR3 is 16 amino acids long. Germline V gene sequence: CDR1 GTSNPN, CDR2 SVGIG (reference sequence). J was trimmed by 2 bases and V by 2 bases; bases with no gene match: 7. CDR3 nucleotides: TGTGCCTGGAGTCTCCAGACAGGGGGCTCCACAGATACGCAGTATTTT. Protein product: CAWSLQTGGSTDTQYF.

V is TRBV27 and J is TRBJ1-4; TRBD1 matches at 7 bases. Per the germline V gene, CDR1 is MNHEY and CDR2 is SMNVEV (reference sequence). V lost 5 bases, J lost 6 bases, and 6 bases stayed unmatched. CDR3 length: 14 amino acids. The CDR3 bases are TGTGCCAGCAGTCGAGGGGGCGGGTATGAAAAACTGTTTTTT. This encodes CASSRGGGYEKLFF. The full variable domain, in which reference TRBV27 and TRBJ1-4 provide the parts outside the CDR3, is EAQVTQNPRYLITVTGKKLTVTCSQNMNHEYMSWYRQDPGLGLRQIYYSMNVEVTDKGDVPEGYKVSRKEKRNFPLILESPSPNQTSLYFCASSRGGGYEKLFFGSGTQLSVL.

The chain carries TRBV5-4 and TRBJ2-1, with 9 bases lining up with TRBD2. Trimming took 4 bases from V and 7 from J; bases not matched to a gene: 12. Germline V CDR1 and CDR2: SGHNT, YYREEE (reference sequence). The CDR3 is 16 amino acids. CDR3 in DNA: TGTGCCAGCAGCATCCCCGCGGGGGGGCCTCTGAATGAGCAGTTCTTC. Its translation: CASSIPAGGPLNEQFF.

The chain joins TRBV2 to TRBJ2-2, with a weak D call TRBD1 (6 bases). Looked up from germline, CDR1 is SNHLY and CDR2 is FYNNEI. The CDR3 totals 14 residues. Trimming removed 10 bases at V and 1 base at J, with 13 bases between. The CDR3 DNA is TGTGCCACCAAAGGACAGATGAACACCGGGGAGCTGTTTTTT. Encoded protein: CATKGQMNTGELFF.

The genes are TRBV27 and TRBJ2-1, with 9 bases aligning to TRBD1. CDR3 length: 15 residues. Trimming took 9 bases from V and 6 from J; bases not matched to a gene: 12. CDR1 is MNHEY, CDR2 SMNVEV, per germline (reference sequence). CDR3 residues: CARGPVTGGRNEQFF. The CDR3 coding sequence is TGTGCCAGAGGCCCGGTAACAGGGGGCCGCAATGAGCAGTTCTTC.

The rearrangement links TRBV19 to TRBJ1-6; no clear D. Per the germline V gene, CDR1 is LNHDA and CDR2 is SQIVND (reference sequence). The CDR3 is 16 amino acids. The germline V and J ends were trimmed by 1 base and 0 bases, with 7 bases remaining between them. CDR3 in amino acids: CASSIGGSSYNSPLHF. CDR3 coding DNA: TGTGCCAGTAGTATAGGCGGGAGCTCCTATAATTCACCCCTCCACTTT.

The rearrangement joins TRBV6-5 to TRBJ1-6; D perhaps matches TRBD1 (6 bases). In germline, CDR1 is MNHEY, CDR2 SVGAGI. The ends were cut back, 5 bases at V and 5 bases at J, with 13 bases in the middle. The CDR3 loop spans 15 amino acids. The CDR3, as DNA: TGTGCCAGCAGTCCCCGGACAGTTAATAATTCACCCCTCCACTTT. Protein sequence: CASSPRTVNNSPLHF.

The DNA for the CDR3 is TGTGCCAGCAGAAGGGACACCCCCCGTGAGACCCAGTACTTC. It yields the protein CASRRDTPRETQYF. V and J are TRBV6-5 and TRBJ2-5; tentative D call: TRBD1 (6 bases). CDR3 length equals 14 residues. V lost 6 bases and J lost 5, with 16 bases in between. CDR1 is MNHEY, CDR2 SVGAGI, per germline.

This sequence joins TRBV30 and TRBJ1-5; D is perhaps TRBD1 (6 bases). CDR3 length: 17 amino acids. Germline V gene lookup returns CDR1 GTSNPN and CDR2 SVGIG (reference sequence). Deletions cut 0 bases from V and 1 base from J, with 16 bases between. The CDR3 reads CAWSVPQGSSSNQPQHF. The CDR3 coding sequence is TGTGCCTGGAGTGTACCCCAGGGGAGTTCGAGCAATCAGCCCCAGCATTTT.

The chain employs TRBV7-3 and TRBJ1-1; D gene ambiguous. The V end was cut by 3 bases, the J end by 5 bases, with 10 bases between. The CDR3 is 13 residues long. The germline gives CDR1 SGHTA, CDR2 FQGTGA. CDR3 sequence: CASSFEGRTEAFF. The CDR3 coding sequence is TGTGCCAGCAGCTTTGAGGGAAGGACTGAAGCTTTCTTT.

V usage is TRBV7-2 and J usage is TRBJ2-7; the D gene is possibly TRBD2 (5 bases). The CDR3 runs 16 residues. Per the germline V gene, CDR1 is SGHTA and CDR2 is FQGNSA. The V end lost 1 base, the J end lost 6 bases, and 19 bases lay between the germline ends. CDR3 sequence: CASSLGEGWGIVEQYF. In nucleotides, the CDR3 is TGTGCCAGCAGCTTAGGCGAGGGATGGGGTATAGTCGAGCAGTACTTC. The full variable domain, completed using reference TRBV7-2 and TRBJ2-7, is GAGVSQSPSNKVTEKGKDVELRCDPISGHTALYWYRQSLGQGLEFLIYFQGNSAPDKSGLPSDRFSAERTGGSVSTLTIQRTQQEDSAVYLCASSLGEGWGIVEQYFGPGTRLTVT.

J is TRBJ2-1 and V is TRBV19, with 15 nucleotides matching TRBD2. The trim removed 3 bases at V and 8 bases at J, leaving 5 bases unmatched. CDR3 length: 16 residues. Germline loops: CDR1 LNHDA, CDR2 SQIVND (reference sequence). This CDR3 is CASSIRTSGGGDEQFF. CDR3 in DNA: TGTGCCAGTAGTATTAGGACTAGCGGGGGGGGCGATGAGCAGTTCTTC. Looking up the rest from reference TRBV19 and TRBJ2-1 gives the full variable domain: DGGITQSPKYLFRKEGQNVTLSCEQNLNHDAMYWYRQDPGQGLRLIYYSQIVNDFQKGDIAEGYSVSREKKESFPLTVTSAQKNPTAFYLCASSIRTSGGGDEQFFGPGTRLTVL.

V usage is TRBV19 and J usage is TRBJ1-4; D unresolved. The V gene lost 5 bases and the J gene lost 6 bases, with 10 bases spanning the gap. The CDR3 is made up of 13 amino acids. Looked up from germline, CDR1 is LNHDA and CDR2 is SQIVND (reference sequence). The CDR3 protein is CASSRVSDEKLFF. The CDR3 DNA reads as TGTGCCAGTAGTCGGGTTAGTGATGAAAAACTGTTTTTT. Full variable domain (missing parts from reference TRBV19 and TRBJ1-4): DGGITQSPKYLFRKEGQNVTLSCEQNLNHDAMYWYRQDPGQGLRLIYYSQIVNDFQKGDIAEGYSVSREKKESFPLTVTSAQKNPTAFYLCASSRVSDEKLFFGSGTQLSVL.